The 26 T cell receptor beta chains reported below all come from one sample, sequenced in a study of breast tumors, draining lymph nodes, adjacent tissues. Via MiXCR, TCRdb re-called the multiplex PCR reads, giving one row per CDR3 protein. This table holds 85,000 to 130,000 distinct CDR3 sequences, about 20% found once. The lymph nodes were axillary draining lymph nodes from breast cancer patients. The specimen sequenced was axillary lymph node tissue. These receptors were collected from a female donor with breast cancer. Some clones in this sample may be carry-over from other donors' samples.

This clonotype was counted ten times or more. The V gene is TRBV6-1, the J gene TRBJ1-2, with D maybe TRBD1 (5 bases). With 6 bases removed from V and 6 bases from J, the gap between germline ends came to 17 bases. The CDR3 length is 14 residues. Germline CDR1 and CDR2: MNHNS and SASEGT. The CDR3 protein is CASRQSQGTNGYTF. DNA of the CDR3: TGTGCCAGCAGACAATCCCAGGGTACAAATGGCTACACCTTC.

This clonotype has a count of ten or more. The CDR3 DNA reads as TGTGCCAGTACAACAGGGGGAACGCCCGGGGAGCTGTTTTTT. This encodes CASTTGGTPGELFF. The V call is TRBV19, the J call TRBJ2-2; 8 positions agree with TRBD1. With V trimmed by 7 bases and J by 6 bases, 7 bases remained unmatched. There are 14 residues in the CDR3. Germline V gives CDR1 LNHDA, CDR2 SQIVND (reference sequence).

In its sample, this clonotype was seen many times. The chain uses TRBV28 and TRBJ1-2, with D tentatively TRBD1 (5 bases). In germline, CDR1 is MDHEN, CDR2 SYDVKM. Trimming removed 3 bases at V and 4 bases at J, with 12 bases between. This CDR3 is built from 14 residues. The chain's CDR3 is CASSFSGLAYGYTF. The CDR3 coding sequence is TGTGCCAGCAGTTTCTCAGGGCTGGCCTATGGCTACACCTTC.

This clonotype was seen many times. The germline gene is not matched at one end of the junction; a read error may be the cause. The chain joins TRBV20-1 to TRBJ2-1; 11 bases match TRBD2. The CDR3 covers 10 residues. Germline V gene lookup returns CDR1 DFQATT and CDR2 SNEGSKA (reference sequence). The CDR3 here is CSAMGLAVPF. The CDR3 nucleotides read TGCAGTGCTATGGGACTAGCGGTACCCTTT.

Turning to this clonotype: A much larger clone is a single base away; this may be a read error. The rearrangement uses TRBV5-1 and TRBJ2-3; 11 nucleotides match TRBD2. Germline V gives CDR1 SGHRS, CDR2 YFSETQ. The V gene end was trimmed by 1 base and the J gene end by 6 bases; junction bases not matched to a gene: 13. The CDR3 runs 18 residues. The CDR3 DNA follows: TGCGCCAGCAGCTTGAGGGGACTAGCGGAAGTCGAGGGGGATACGCAGTATTTT. It specifies CASSLRGLAEVEGDTQYF.

The chain joins TRBV20-1 to TRBJ2-7, with D possibly being TRBD2 (5 bases). Germline CDR1 is DFQATT and CDR2 is SNEGSKA (reference sequence). Trimming cost V 4 bases and J 2 bases, with 12 bases left between them. The CDR3 runs to 13 residues. The CDR3 DNA sequence: TGCAGTGCTAATCTTCCCGGGACCTACGAGCAGTACTTC. This sequence encodes CSANLPGTYEQYF.

This sequence joins TRBV10-2 and TRBJ2-2; the D is unclear. The germline gives CDR1 WSHSY, CDR2 SAAADI. Trimming removed 2 bases at V and 5 bases at J, with 6 bases between. The CDR3 has 13 amino acids. CDR3 in amino acids: CASSEPRTGELFF. In nucleotides, the CDR3 is TGCGCCAGCAGTGAGCCGAGAACCGGGGAGCTGTTTTTT.

The genes are TRBV7-3 and TRBJ2-2; D gene unclear. V was shortened by 2 bases and J by 3 bases, with 4 bases between the two germline ends. This CDR3 is 13 amino acids long. Germline CDR1 is SGHTA and CDR2 is FQGTGA. CDR3 nucleotide sequence: TGTGCCAGCAGCTTAGAGTACACCGGGGAGCTGTTTTTT. Its protein product is CASSLEYTGELFF.

V gene TRBV10-3 combines with J gene TRBJ2-5; D not resolved. V lost 3 bases and J 1 base, leaving 6 bases between the germline ends. Germline CDR1 is ENHRY and CDR2 is SYGVKD. This CDR3 is 13 amino acids long. The CDR3 DNA reads TGTGCCATCAGTGAAACAGTCCAAGAGACCCAGTACTTC. Protein: CAISETVQETQYF.

This clonotype was counted a few times. The rearrangement uses TRBV28 and TRBJ1-2, with 7 bases lining up with TRBD1. CDR1 MDHEN and CDR2 SYDVKM come from the germline V gene. This CDR3 spans 13 amino acids. V trimming: 10 bases; J trimming: 4 bases; junction bases outside the gene matches: 9. In DNA form, the CDR3 reads TGTGCCACACAGGGGCCCCAGGGCTATGGCTACACCTTC. Amino acids: CATQGPQGYGYTF.

About this clonotype: At one boundary the junction diverges from the germline segment, which might be a read error. This chain links TRBV10-3 with TRBJ1-6; D might be TRBD1 (6 bases). CDR1 is ENHRY, CDR2 SYGVKD, per germline. The length of the CDR3 is 15 residues. CDR3 nucleotides: TGTGCCAGCAGTGATACACAGGGATTTAATTCACCCCTCCACTTT. Protein product: CASSDTQGFNSPLHF.

In this sample, this clonotype turned up many times. The chain employs TRBV5-1 and TRBJ1-4; possible D gene TRBD1, 6 bases. Trimming took 0 bases from V and 8 from J, leaving 14 bases between them. Germline CDR1 and CDR2: SGHRS and YFSETQ. The CDR3 loop spans 15 amino acids. CDR3 region: CASSLDGRGFEKLFF. CDR3 DNA: TGCGCCAGCAGCTTGGACGGCAGGGGCTTCGAAAAACTGTTTTTT.

This clonotype has ten or more counts. This sequence joins TRBV7-8 and TRBJ2-7, with D perhaps TRBD2 (5 bases). The germline gives CDR1 SGHVS, CDR2 FQNEAQ. V gave up 5 bases and J gave up 5 bases, with 10 bases separating them. The CDR3 spans 12 residues. The CDR3 DNA sequence: TGTGCCAGCAGCCAGTACGGGGACGAGCAGTACTTC. This translates into CASSQYGDEQYF.

This clonotype was picked up a small number of times. Since a much larger clone is just one base distant, this may be a read error. This chain links TRBV7-9 with TRBJ2-3, with a weak D call TRBD1 (5 bases). There are 12 residues in the CDR3. Looked up from germline, CDR1 is SEHNR and CDR2 is FQNEAQ (reference sequence). This CDR3 reads CASSLTTDTRYF. CDR3 nucleotides: TGTGCCAGCAGCTTAACGACAGATACGCGGTATTTT.

V usage is TRBV3-1 and J usage is TRBJ2-3, with TRBD2 matching over 9 bases. The CDR3 is 16 amino acids. V trimming: 3 bases; J trimming: 6 bases; junction bases outside the gene matches: 10. CDR1 LGHDT and CDR2 YNNKEL come from the germline V gene (reference sequence). For the CDR3, the DNA is TGTGCCAGCAGCCATCAGCGGGGGGCCCGCGGGGATACGCAGTATTTT. Residues: CASSHQRGARGDTQYF.

This clonotype was recorded many times. The gene calls are TRBV2 and TRBJ2-7; D is ambiguous. Trimming removed 8 bases from V and 11 bases from J, with 16 bases in between. This CDR3 is 11 amino acids long. Germline V lookup: CDR1 SNHLY, CDR2 FYNNEI. The CDR3 DNA is TGTGCCAGCCAATCGGCCCTCTTAGAGTACTTC. It specifies CASQSALLEYF.

The rearrangement joins TRBV10-3 to TRBJ1-2; 12 nucleotides agree with TRBD1. This CDR3 is 17 amino acids long. V shed 4 bases, J shed 4 bases, and the junction held 10 bases outside the gene matches. The V gene's germline CDR1 is ENHRY and CDR2 SYGVKD. In nucleotides, the CDR3 is TGTGCCATCAGTGGCCACGAGGGGACAGGGGGCTTCTATGGCTACACCTTC. Protein product: CAISGHEGTGGFYGYTF.

With regard to this clonotype: In this CDR3 the conserved last residue, phenylalanine or tryptophan, is missing, so a read error is likely. The chain employs TRBV5-4 and TRBJ1-3, with a possible D match to TRBD1 (5 bases). The CDR3 extends over 15 amino acids. V shed 4 bases and J shed 0 bases, with 11 bases lying between them. Germline V gene sequence: CDR1 SGHNT, CDR2 YYREEE (reference sequence). This CDR3 reads CASSRDGASGNTIYS. CDR3 in DNA: TGTGCCAGCAGCCGGGACGGCGCCTCTGGAAACACCATATATTCT.

This clonotype was seen only once. One base away lies a much larger clone, so this may be a sequencing read error. V gene TRBV18 combines with J gene TRBJ2-7; 7 bases align to TRBD1. Trimming took 3 bases from V and 3 from J; bases not matched to a gene: 5. The CDR3 is 14 residues long. Germline loops: CDR1 KGHSH, CDR2 LQKENI. The CDR3 DNA follows: TGTGCCAGCTCACCCCGGGACAGTGACTACGAGCAGTACTTC. Protein: CASSPRDSDYEQYF.

This clonotype was observed at least ten times. The chain uses TRBV11-3 and TRBJ2-2; TRBD1 aligns across 9 bases. The CDR3 extends over 16 amino acids. V lost 5 bases, J lost 5 bases, and 9 bases stayed unmatched. Per the germline V gene, CDR1 is SGHNT and CDR2 is YENEEA. This chain's CDR3 is CASSPGQGKGTGELFF. The CDR3 coding sequence is TGTGCCAGCAGCCCTGGACAGGGGAAAGGGACCGGGGAGCTGTTTTTT.

Ten or more counts support this clonotype. This rearrangement joins TRBV3-1 to TRBJ2-5; D call uncertain. Trimming shortened V by 1 base and J by 1 base, and 7 bases separated the two germline ends. This CDR3 has 14 residues. Per germline, CDR1 LGHDT and CDR2 YNNKEL (reference sequence). The DNA of the CDR3 is TGTGCCAGCAGCCAAGTTAGATCCCAAGAGACCCAGTACTTC. Its translation: CASSQVRSQETQYF.

This clonotype was observed at least ten times. The chain links TRBV20-1 to TRBJ1-6; D possibly corresponds to TRBD1 (6 bases). Germline V gene sequence: CDR1 DFQATT, CDR2 SNEGSKA (reference sequence). The CDR3 extends over 15 amino acids. V lost 1 base and J 2 bases, leaving 9 bases between the germline ends. The CDR3 reads CSARVGTTYNSPLHF. The CDR3 DNA reads as TGCAGTGCTAGAGTCGGGACAACCTATAATTCACCCCTCCACTTT.

This clonotype was observed at least ten times. The V gene is TRBV24-1, the J gene TRBJ2-5, with D possibly being TRBD1 or TRBD2 (5 bases each). This CDR3 has 14 amino acids. V was shortened by 11 bases and J by 6 bases, with 21 bases between the two germline ends. In germline, CDR1 is KGHDR, CDR2 SFDVKD. The CDR3 is CANYRDVRGKTQYF. The CDR3 coding sequence is TGTGCCAATTACCGGGACGTCCGGGGAAAGACCCAGTACTTC.

Ten or more counts support this clonotype. The chain employs TRBV10-3 and TRBJ2-1; 7 bases line up with TRBD2. The germline CDR1 and CDR2 sequences are ENHRY and SYGVKD. V trimming: 0 bases; J trimming: 4 bases; junction bases outside the gene matches: 3. CDR3 length: 15 amino acids. CDR3 amino acids: CAISESAGEYNEQFF. The CDR3, as DNA: TGTGCCATCAGTGAGTCGGCGGGAGAGTACAATGAGCAGTTCTTC.

This clonotype was detected once. It may be a read error: a sequence one base away is much more abundant. The rearrangement joins TRBV6-2 or TRBV6-3 to TRBJ1-2; D is unresolved. CDR1 is MNHEY, CDR2 SVGEGT, per germline. The CDR3 spans 12 residues. In nucleotides, the CDR3 is TGTACCAGCAGTGAAGTACCTTATGGCTACACCTTC. Protein: CTSSEVPYGYTF.

The chain has TRBV28 and TRBJ1-4; D remains ambiguous. Trimming took 2 bases from V and 4 from J, leaving 8 bases between them. Germline CDR1 is MDHEN and CDR2 is SYDVKM. The CDR3 extends over 14 amino acids. This CDR3 is CASSLTGSNEKLFF. DNA of the CDR3: TGTGCCAGCAGTTTAACTGGGAGTAATGAAAAACTGTTTTTT.